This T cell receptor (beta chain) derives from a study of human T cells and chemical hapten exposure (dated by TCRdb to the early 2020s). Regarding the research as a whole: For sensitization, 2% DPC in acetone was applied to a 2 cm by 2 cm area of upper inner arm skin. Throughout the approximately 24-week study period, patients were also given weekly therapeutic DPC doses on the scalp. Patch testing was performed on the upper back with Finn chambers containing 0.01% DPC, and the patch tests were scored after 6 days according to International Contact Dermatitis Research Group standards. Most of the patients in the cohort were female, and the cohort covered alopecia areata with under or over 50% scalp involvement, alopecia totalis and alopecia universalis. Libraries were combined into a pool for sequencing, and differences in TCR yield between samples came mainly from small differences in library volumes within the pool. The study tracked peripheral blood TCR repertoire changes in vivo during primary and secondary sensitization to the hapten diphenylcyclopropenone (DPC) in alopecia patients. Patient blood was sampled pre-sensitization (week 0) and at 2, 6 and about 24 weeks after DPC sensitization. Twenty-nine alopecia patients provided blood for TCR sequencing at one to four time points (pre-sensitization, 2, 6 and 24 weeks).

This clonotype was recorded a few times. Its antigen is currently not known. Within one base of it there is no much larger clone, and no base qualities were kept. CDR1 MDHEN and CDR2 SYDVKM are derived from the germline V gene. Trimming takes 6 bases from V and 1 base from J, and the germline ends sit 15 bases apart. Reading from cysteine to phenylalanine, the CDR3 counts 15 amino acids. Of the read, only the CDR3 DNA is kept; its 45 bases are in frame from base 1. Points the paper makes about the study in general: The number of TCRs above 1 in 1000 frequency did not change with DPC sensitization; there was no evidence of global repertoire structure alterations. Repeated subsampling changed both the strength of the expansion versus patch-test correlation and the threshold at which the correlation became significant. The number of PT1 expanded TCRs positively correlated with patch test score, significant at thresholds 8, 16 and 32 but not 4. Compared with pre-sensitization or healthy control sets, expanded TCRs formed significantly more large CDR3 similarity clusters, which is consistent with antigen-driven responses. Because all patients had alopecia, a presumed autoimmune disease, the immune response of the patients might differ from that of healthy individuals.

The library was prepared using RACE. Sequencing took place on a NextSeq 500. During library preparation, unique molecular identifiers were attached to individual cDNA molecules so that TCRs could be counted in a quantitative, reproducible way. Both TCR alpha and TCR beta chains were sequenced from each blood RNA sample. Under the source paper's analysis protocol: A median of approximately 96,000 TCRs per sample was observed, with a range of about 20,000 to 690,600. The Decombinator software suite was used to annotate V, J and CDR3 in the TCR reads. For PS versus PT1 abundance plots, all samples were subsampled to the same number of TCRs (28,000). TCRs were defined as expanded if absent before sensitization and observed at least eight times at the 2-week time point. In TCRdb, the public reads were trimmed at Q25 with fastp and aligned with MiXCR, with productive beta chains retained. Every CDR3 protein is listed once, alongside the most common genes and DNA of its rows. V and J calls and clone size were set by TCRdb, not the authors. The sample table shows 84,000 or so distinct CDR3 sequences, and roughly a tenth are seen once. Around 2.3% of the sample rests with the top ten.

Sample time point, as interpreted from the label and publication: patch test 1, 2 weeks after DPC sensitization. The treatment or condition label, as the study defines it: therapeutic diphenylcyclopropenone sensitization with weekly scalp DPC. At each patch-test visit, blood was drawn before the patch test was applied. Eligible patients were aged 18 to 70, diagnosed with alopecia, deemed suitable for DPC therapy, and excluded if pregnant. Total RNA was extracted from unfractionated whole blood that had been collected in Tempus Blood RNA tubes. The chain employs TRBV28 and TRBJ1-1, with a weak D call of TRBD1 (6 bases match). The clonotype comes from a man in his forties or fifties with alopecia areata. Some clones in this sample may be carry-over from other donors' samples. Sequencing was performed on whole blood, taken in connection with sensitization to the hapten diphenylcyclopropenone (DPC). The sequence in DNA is TGTGCCAGCAGCCAAGGGGGGTATGGGAACACTGAAGCTTTCTTT. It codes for CASSQGGYGNTEAFF.